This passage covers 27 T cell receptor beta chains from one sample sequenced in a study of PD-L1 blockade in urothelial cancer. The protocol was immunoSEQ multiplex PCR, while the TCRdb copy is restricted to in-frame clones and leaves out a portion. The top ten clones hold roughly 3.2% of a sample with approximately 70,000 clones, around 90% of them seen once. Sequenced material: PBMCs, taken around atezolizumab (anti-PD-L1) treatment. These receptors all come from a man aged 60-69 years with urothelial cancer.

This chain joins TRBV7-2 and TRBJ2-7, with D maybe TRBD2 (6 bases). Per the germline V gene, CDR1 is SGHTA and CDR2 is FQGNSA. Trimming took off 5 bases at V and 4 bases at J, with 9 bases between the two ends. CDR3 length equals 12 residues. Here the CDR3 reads CASSAGIYEQYF. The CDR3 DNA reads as TGTGCCAGCAGCGCGGGGATTTACGAGCAGTACTTC.

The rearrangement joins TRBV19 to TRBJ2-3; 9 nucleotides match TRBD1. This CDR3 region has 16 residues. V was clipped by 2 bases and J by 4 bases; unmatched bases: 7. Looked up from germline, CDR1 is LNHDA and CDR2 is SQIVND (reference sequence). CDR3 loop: CASSITGTGRSDTQYF. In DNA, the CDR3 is TGTGCCAGTAGTATAACCGGGACAGGGCGCTCAGATACGCAGTATTTT.

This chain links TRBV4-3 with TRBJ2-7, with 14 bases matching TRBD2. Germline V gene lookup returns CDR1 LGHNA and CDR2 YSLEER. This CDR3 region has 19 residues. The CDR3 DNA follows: TGCCCCAAAAGAGGTGCAGTCAAGGGGACTAGCGGGAGTAGGTACGAGCAGTACTTC. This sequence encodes CPKRGAVKGTSGSRYEQYF.

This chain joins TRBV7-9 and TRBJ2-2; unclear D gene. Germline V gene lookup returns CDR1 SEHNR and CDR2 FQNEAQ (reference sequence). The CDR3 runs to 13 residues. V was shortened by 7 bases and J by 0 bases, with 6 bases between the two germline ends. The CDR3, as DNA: TGTGCCAGCAACTCTGCGAACACCGGGGAGCTGTTTTTT. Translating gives CASNSANTGELFF.

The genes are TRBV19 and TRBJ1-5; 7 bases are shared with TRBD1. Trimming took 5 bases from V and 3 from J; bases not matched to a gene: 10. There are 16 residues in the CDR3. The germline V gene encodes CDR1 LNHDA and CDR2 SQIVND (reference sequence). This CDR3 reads CASSFHSGTANQPQHF. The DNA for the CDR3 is TGTGCCAGTAGTTTTCACTCCGGGACAGCCAATCAGCCCCAGCATTTT.

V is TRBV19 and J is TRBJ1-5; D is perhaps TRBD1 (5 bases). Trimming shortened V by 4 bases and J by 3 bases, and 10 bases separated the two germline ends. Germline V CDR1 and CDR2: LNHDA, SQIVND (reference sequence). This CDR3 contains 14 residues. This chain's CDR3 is CASSTGRDNQPQHF. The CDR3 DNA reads TGTGCCAGTAGTACAGGGCGGGACAATCAGCCCCAGCATTTT.

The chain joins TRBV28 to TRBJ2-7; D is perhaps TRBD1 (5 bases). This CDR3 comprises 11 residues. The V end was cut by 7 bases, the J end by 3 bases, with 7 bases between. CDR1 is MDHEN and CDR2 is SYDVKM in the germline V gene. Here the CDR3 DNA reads TGTGCCAGCATCCAGGGCTACGAGCAGTACTTC. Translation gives CASIQGYEQYF.

Here the CDR3 reads CASSEVNRVTGELFF. The CDR3 DNA is TGCGCCAGCAGTGAGGTCAACAGGGTCACCGGGGAGCTGTTTTTT. The gene calls are TRBV10-2 and TRBJ2-2; weak D call: TRBD1 (6 bases). Between the trimmed V and J ends, which lost 2 bases and 4 bases, there was a span of 11 bases. CDR3 size: 15 residues. Germline loops: CDR1 WSHSY, CDR2 SAAADI.

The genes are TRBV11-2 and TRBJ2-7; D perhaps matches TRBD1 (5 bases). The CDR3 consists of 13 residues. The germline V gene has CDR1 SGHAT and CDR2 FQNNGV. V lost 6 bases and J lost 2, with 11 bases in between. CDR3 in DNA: TGTGCCAGCAGAAGTCCAGGGACCTACGAGCAGTACTTC. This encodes CASRSPGTYEQYF.

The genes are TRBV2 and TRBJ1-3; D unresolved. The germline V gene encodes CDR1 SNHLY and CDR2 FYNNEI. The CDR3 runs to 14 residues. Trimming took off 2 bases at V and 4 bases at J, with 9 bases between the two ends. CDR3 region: CASSEPRSGNTIYF. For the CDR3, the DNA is TGTGCCAGCAGTGAACCCCGGAGCGGAAACACCATATATTTT.

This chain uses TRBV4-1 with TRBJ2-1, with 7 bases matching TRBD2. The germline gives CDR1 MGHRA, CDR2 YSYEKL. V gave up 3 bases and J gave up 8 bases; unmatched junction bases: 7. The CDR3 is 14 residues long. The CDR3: CASSQGLNNDEQFF. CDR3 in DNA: TGCGCCAGCAGCCAGGGACTAAATAACGATGAGCAGTTCTTC.

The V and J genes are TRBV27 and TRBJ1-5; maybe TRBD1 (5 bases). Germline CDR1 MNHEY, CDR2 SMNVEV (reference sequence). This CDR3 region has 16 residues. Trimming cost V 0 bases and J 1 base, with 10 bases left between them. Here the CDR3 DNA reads TGTGCCAGCAGTTTATCGGGACTGGGGAGCAATCAGCCCCAGCATTTT. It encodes CASSLSGLGSNQPQHF.

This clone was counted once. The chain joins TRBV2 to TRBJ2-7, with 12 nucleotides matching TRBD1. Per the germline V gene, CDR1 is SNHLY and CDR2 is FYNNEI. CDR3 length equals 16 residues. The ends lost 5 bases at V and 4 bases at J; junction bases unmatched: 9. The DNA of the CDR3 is TGTGCCAGCAGTTCGGGACAGGGGGCGGTTAGGTACGAGCAGTACTTC. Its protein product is CASSSGQGAVRYEQYF.

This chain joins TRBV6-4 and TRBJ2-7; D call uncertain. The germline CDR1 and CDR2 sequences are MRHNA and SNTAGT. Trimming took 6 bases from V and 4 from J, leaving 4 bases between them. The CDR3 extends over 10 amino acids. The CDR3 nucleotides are TGTGCCAGCAGACGGTACGAGCAGTACTTC. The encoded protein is CASRRYEQYF.

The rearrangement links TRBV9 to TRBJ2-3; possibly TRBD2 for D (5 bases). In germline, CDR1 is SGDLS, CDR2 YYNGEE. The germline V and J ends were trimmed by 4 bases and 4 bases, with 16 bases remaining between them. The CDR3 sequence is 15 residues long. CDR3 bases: TGTGCCAGCAGCCGGACTCTACGAGCGTCAGATACGCAGTATTTT. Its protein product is CASSRTLRASDTQYF.

CDR3 DNA sequence: TGTGCCAGCAGCCGGGGACTAGCGGGGGGGCAAGCTGAGACCCAGTACTTC. Its translation: CASSRGLAGGQAETQYF. The chain employs TRBV4-2 and TRBJ2-5; TRBD2 aligns across 16 bases. Germline V lookup: CDR1 LGHNA, CDR2 YNFKEQ. The CDR3 has 17 residues. J gave up 5 bases and V 4 bases, and 7 bases lay outside the gene matches.

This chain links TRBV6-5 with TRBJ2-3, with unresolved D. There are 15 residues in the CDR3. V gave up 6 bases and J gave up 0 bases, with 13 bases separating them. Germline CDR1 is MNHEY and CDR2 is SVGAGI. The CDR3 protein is CASSHRVLSTDTQYF. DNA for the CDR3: TGTGCCAGCAGCCACCGGGTCCTAAGCACAGATACGCAGTATTTT.

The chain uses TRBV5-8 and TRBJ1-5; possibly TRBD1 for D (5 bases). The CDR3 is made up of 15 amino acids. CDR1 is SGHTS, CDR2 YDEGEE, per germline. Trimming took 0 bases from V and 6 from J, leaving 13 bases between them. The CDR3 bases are TGTGCCAGCAGCTTGGAGTTAACAGGAAGTCAGCCCCAGCATTTT. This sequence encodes CASSLELTGSQPQHF.

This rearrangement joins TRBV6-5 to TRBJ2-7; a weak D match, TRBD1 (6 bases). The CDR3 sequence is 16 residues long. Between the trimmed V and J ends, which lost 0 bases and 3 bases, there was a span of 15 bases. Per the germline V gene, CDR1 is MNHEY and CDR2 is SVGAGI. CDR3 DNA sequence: TGTGCCAGCAGTTACTCCTCAGGGGCTTCTTTCTACGAGCAGTACTTC. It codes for CASSYSSGASFYEQYF.

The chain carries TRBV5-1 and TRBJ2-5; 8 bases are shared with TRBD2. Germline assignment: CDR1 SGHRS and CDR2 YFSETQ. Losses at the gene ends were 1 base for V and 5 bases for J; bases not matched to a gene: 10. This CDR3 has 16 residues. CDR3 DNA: TGCGCCAGCAGCTTGATACCGACTAGCGTTATGGAGACCCAGTACTTC. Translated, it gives CASSLIPTSVMETQYF.

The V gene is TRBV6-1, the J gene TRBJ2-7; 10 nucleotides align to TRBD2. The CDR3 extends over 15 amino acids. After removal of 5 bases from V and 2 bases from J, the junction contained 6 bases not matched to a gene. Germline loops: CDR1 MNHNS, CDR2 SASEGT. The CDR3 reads CASSKEAGGPYEQYF. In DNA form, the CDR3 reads TGTGCCAGCAGTAAAGAAGCGGGAGGGCCCTACGAGCAGTACTTC.

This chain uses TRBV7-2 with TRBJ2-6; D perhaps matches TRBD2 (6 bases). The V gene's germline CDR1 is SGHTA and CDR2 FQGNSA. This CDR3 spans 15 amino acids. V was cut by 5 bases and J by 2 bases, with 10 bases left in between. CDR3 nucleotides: TGTGCCAGCAGCCGGAGGGAACCTGGGGCCAACGTCCTGACTTTC. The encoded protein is CASSRREPGANVLTF.

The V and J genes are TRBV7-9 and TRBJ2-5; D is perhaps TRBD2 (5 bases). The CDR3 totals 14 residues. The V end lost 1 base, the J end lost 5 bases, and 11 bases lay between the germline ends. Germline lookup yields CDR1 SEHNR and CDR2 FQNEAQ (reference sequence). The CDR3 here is CASSLGPGLETQYF. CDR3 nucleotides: TGTGCCAGCAGCTTAGGCCCGGGGTTGGAGACCCAGTACTTC.

CDR3 DNA: TGTGCCAGCAGCTCACAGGGGGCTTGGGCTGAAGCTTTCTTT. Translating gives CASSSQGAWAEAFF. The chain employs TRBV7-2 and TRBJ1-1; TRBD1 agrees at 9 bases. CDR3 size: 14 residues. Germline V CDR1 and CDR2: SGHTA, FQGNSA. V was pared by 4 bases and J by 6 bases, with 6 bases of the junction left unmatched.

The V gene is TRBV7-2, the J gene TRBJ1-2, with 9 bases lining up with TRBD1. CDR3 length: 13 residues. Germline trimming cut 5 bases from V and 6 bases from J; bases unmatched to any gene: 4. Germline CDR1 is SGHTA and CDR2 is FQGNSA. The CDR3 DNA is TGTGCCAGCAGCGGCGGGGACAGGGATGGCTACACCTTC. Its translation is CASSGGDRDGYTF.

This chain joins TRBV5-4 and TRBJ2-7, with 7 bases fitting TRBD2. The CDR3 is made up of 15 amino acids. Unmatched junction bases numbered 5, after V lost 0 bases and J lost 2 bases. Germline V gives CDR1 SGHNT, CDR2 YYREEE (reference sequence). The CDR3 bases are TGTGCCAGCAGCTTGGCCGCTAGCGGTCCCTACGAGCAGTACTTC. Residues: CASSLAASGPYEQYF.

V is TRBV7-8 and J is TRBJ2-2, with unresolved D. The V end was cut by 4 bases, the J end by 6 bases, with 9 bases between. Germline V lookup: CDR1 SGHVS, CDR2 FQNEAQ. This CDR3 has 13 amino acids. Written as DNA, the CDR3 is TGTGCCAGCAGCTACCGTACATCCGGGGAGCTGTTTTTT. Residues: CASSYRTSGELFF. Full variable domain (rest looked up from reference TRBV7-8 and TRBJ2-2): GAGVSQSPRYKVAKRGQDVALRCDPISGHVSLFWYQQALGQGPEFLTYFQNEAQLDKSGLPSDRFFAERPEGSVSTLKIQRTQQEDSAVYLCASSYRTSGELFFGEGSRLTVL.